One and the same sample provided the 10 T cell receptor beta chains below, sequenced in a study of blood T cell repertoires in COVID-19. Repertoires were generated with immunoSEQ multiplex PCR, while TCRdb's copy carries only in-frame clones and drops some. This sample has some 250,000 clones; 82% occur once, and the top ten carry roughly 12%. The material sequenced was peripheral blood. These receptors all come from a woman aged 60-75 years with active or convalescent COVID-19.

This sequence joins TRBV20-1 and TRBJ1-2, with TRBD1 as a possible D gene (6 bases). The CDR3 is 13 amino acids. Germline CDR1 is DFQATT and CDR2 is SNEGSKA (reference sequence). Between the trimmed V and J ends, which lost 3 bases and 7 bases, there was a span of 15 bases. CDR3 sequence reads: CSASGQGFVGYTF. CDR3 nucleotide sequence: TGCAGTGCTAGTGGTCAGGGGTTCGTTGGCTACACCTTC.

This clone was counted only a few times. This chain links TRBV9 with TRBJ1-1; weak D call: TRBD1 (5 bases). CDR3 length equals 14 residues. Trimming removed 0 bases at V and 3 bases at J, with 9 bases between. Germline CDR1 is SGDLS and CDR2 is YYNGEE. As DNA, the CDR3 is TGTGCCAGCAGCGTAGGGACACAGGACACTGAAGCTTTCTTT. Encoded protein: CASSVGTQDTEAFF.

The chain carries TRBV18 and TRBJ1-1; possibly TRBD1 for D (5 bases). With 3 bases removed from V and 3 bases from J, the gap between germline ends came to 8 bases. From germline, CDR1 is KGHSH and CDR2 LQKENI. This CDR3 has 13 residues. The CDR3 region has the DNA TGTGCCAGCTCACCGGTCAGGGACACTGAAGCTTTCTTT. It codes for CASSPVRDTEAFF. Full variable domain (rest looked up from reference TRBV18 and TRBJ1-1): NAGVMQNPRHLVRRRGQEARLRCSPMKGHSHVYWYRQLPEEGLKFMVYLQKENIIDESGMPKERFSAEFPKEGPSILRIQQVVRGDSAAYFCASSPVRDTEAFFGQGTRLTVV.

This rearrangement joins TRBV4-1 to TRBJ1-5, with D tentatively TRBD1 (5 bases). V was pared by 1 base and J by 4 bases, with 11 bases between. Germline CDR1 and CDR2: MGHRA and YSYEKL. This CDR3 is 15 amino acids long. The CDR3 DNA reads as TGCGCCAGCAGCCAAGCCGGCGGGGGGAATCAGCCCCAGCATTTT. Protein: CASSQAGGGNQPQHF.

V and J are TRBV3-1 (or the pseudogene TRBV3-2) and TRBJ1-1; D is perhaps TRBD1 (5 bases). From germline, CDR1 is LGHDT and CDR2 YNNKEL (reference sequence). The V end lost 4 bases, the J end lost 10 bases, and 19 bases lay between the germline ends. The CDR3 totals 14 residues. CDR3 residues: CASSREGRVLSAFF. The DNA of the CDR3 is TGTGCCAGCAGCCGCGAAGGCAGGGTTCTGTCAGCTTTCTTT.

V is TRBV30 and J is TRBJ2-6; tentative D call: TRBD1 (5 bases). This CDR3 comprises 13 residues. From germline, CDR1 is GTSNPN and CDR2 SVGIG (reference sequence). The ends were cut back, 4 bases at V and 4 bases at J, with 8 bases in the middle. The CDR3 reads CAWKTAGANVLTF. CDR3 DNA sequence: TGTGCCTGGAAGACAGCCGGGGCCAACGTCCTGACTTTC.

This CDR3 is CASSLLGGGPQETQYF. The DNA of the CDR3 is TGTGCCAGCAGTTTACTCGGGGGGGGCCCCCAAGAGACCCAGTACTTC. The chain is built from TRBV27 and TRBJ2-5, with 8 bases identical to TRBD2. The CDR3 covers 16 residues. Trimming removed 2 bases from V and 1 base from J; junction bases left unmatched: 6. Per germline, CDR1 MNHEY and CDR2 SMNVEV (reference sequence).

This clone appeared a single time. The genes are TRBV6-5 and TRBJ1-2; weak D call: TRBD1 (6 bases). This CDR3 is 13 amino acids long. V was trimmed by 5 bases and J by 4 bases, leaving 11 bases between them. From germline, CDR1 is MNHEY and CDR2 SVGAGI. CDR3 sequence (DNA): TGTGCCAGCAGTCCACAGGGTCCCTATGGCTACACCTTC. This encodes CASSPQGPYGYTF.

The V and J genes are TRBV9 and TRBJ1-2; 8 nucleotides match TRBD1. V lost 0 bases and J lost 2; bases outside the gene matches: 9. Germline values: CDR1 SGDLS, CDR2 YYNGEE. There are 17 residues in the CDR3. Written as DNA, the CDR3 is TGTGCCAGCAGCGTAGAACAGGCAGGGGGCGCGAACTATGGCTACACCTTC. Its protein product is CASSVEQAGGANYGYTF.

The chain uses TRBV29-1 and TRBJ2-3; the D gene is possibly TRBD1 (7 bases). Germline V lookup: CDR1 SQVTM, CDR2 ANQGSEA. This CDR3 is 15 amino acids long. Trimming shortened V by 8 bases and J by 4 bases, and 22 bases separated the two germline ends. The CDR3 DNA reads TGCAGCTCCAACAGTGGGTCAGGGGGGCCAGATACGCAGTATTTT. This translates into CSSNSGSGGPDTQYF.